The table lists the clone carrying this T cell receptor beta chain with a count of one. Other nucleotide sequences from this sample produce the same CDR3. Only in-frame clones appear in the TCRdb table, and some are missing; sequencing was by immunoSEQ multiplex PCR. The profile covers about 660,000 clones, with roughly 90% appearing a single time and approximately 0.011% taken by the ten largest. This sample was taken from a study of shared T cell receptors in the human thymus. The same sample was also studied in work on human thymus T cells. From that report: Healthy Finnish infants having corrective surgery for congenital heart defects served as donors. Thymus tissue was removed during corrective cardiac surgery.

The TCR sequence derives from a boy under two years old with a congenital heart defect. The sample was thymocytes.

For the CDR3, the DNA is TGTGCCAGCAGTGCCCGACAGGGGGCCTACGAGCAGTACTTC. This gives the protein CASSARQGAYEQYF. The rearrangement links TRBV2 to TRBJ2-7; 9 nucleotides agree with TRBD1. The CDR3 runs to 14 residues. Germline V gene lookup returns CDR1 SNHLY and CDR2 FYNNEI. The ends lost 4 bases at V and 2 bases at J; junction bases unmatched: 3.